The clone carrying this TCR beta chain was observed a handful of times. Its target is unknown. These data belong to a study of blood T cells in healthy people across ages. Study results and caveats: Estimated diversity, derived from one million T cells, was regarded as an underestimate. Among T cells, TCR beta diversity per million cells dropped roughly linearly as age rose. Using unsorted PBMCs precluded a conclusive naive versus antigen-experienced comparison.

The second PCR ran roughly 7 to 12 cycles with a sample-barcoded 5' primer and J-beta primers. Each CDR3 protein gets one entry after TCRdb re-called the 5' RACE reads with MiXCR. The sample carries 720,000 or so distinct CDR3 sequences, approximately 40% recorded once. V was trimmed by 3 bases and J by 4 bases, leaving 13 bases between them. This CDR3 comprises 14 residues. Germline V gene lookup returns CDR1 SGHRS and CDR2 YFSETQ. Per-sample yields of isolated PBMCs were at least 6 million. The TCR sequence derives from an elderly man in good health. The chain employs TRBV5-1 and TRBJ1-2, with D possibly matching TRBD1 (5 bases). The sequenced sample was blood. The CDR3 sequence is CASSSDTFLYGYTF. The CDR3 nucleotides read TGCGCCAGCAGCTCGGACACCTTCCTCTATGGCTACACCTTC.